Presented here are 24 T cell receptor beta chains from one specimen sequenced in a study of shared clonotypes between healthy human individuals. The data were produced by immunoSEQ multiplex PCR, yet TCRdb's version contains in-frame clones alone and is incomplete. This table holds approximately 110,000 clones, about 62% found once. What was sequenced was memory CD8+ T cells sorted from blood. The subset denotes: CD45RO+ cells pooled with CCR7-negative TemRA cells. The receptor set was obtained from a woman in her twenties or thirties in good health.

The CDR3 region has the DNA TGTGCCAGCAGTTCCCACACAGGGAACAATCAGCCCCAGCATTTT. Translation: CASSSHTGNNQPQHF. The rearrangement uses TRBV6-6 and TRBJ1-5; possible D gene TRBD1, 6 bases. Trimming took off 4 bases at V and 3 bases at J, with 13 bases between the two ends. This CDR3 has 15 residues. Germline values: CDR1 MNHNY, CDR2 SVGAGI (reference sequence).

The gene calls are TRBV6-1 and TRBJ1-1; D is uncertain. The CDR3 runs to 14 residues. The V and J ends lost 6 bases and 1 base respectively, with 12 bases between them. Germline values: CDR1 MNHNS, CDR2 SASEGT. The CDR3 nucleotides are TGTGCCAGCAGAACCCCGGACTGGAACACTGAAGCTTTCTTT. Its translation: CASRTPDWNTEAFF.

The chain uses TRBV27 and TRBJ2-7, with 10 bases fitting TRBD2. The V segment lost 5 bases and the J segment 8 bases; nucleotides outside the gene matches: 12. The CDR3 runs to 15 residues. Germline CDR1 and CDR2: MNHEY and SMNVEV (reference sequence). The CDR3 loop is CASSLGTSETRQQYF. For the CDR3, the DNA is TGTGCCAGCAGTCTCGGGACTAGCGAGACCCGCCAGCAGTACTTC.

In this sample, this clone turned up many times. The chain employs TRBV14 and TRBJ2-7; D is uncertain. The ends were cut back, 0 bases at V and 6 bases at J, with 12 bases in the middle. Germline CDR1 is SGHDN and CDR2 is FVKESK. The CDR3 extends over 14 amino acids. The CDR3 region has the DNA TGTGCCAGCAGCCAAGATGCGGACGGTGGCGAGCAGTACTTC. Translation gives CASSQDADGGEQYF.

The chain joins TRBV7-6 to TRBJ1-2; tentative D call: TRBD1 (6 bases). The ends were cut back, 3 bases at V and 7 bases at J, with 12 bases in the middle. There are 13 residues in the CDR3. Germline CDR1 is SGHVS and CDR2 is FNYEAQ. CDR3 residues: CASSFTGFGGYTF. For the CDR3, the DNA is TGTGCCAGCAGCTTCACAGGGTTTGGTGGCTACACCTTC.

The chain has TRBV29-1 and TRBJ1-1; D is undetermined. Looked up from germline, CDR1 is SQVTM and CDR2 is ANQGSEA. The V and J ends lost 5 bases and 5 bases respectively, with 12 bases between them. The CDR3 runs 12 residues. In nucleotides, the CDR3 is TGCAGCGTTCAACAAGGTGAGACTGAAGCTTTCTTT. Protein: CSVQQGETEAFF.

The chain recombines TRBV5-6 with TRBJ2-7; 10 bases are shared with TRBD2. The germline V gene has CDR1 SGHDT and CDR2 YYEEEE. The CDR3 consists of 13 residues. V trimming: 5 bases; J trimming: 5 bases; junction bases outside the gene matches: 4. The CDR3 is CASSLAGVNEQYF. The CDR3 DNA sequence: TGTGCCAGCAGTCTAGCGGGAGTCAACGAGCAGTACTTC.

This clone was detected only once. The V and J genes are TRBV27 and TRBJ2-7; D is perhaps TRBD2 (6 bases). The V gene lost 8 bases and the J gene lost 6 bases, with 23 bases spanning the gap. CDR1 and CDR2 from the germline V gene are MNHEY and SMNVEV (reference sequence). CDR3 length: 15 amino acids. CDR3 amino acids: CASAVWDGSRGEQYF. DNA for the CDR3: TGTGCCAGCGCCGTGTGGGACGGGAGCCGGGGCGAGCAGTACTTC.

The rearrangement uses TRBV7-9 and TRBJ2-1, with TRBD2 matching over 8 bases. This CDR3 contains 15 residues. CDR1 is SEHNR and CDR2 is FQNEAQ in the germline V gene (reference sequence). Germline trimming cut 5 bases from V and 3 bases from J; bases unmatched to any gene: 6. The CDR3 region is CASSRRSGVYNEQFF. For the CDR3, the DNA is TGTGCCAGCAGCCGACGTAGCGGGGTCTACAATGAGCAGTTCTTC.

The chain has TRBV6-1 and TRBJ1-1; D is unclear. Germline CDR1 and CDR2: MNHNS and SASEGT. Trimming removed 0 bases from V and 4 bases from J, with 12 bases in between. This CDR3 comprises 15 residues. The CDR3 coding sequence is TGTGCCAGCAGTGAAGCGCGCCTCGGGAGCACTGAAGCTTTCTTT. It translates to CASSEARLGSTEAFF.

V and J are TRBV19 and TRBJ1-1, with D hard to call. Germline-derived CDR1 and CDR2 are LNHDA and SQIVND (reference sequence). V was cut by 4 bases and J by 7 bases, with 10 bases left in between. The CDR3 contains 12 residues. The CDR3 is CASSSWEGEAFF. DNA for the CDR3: TGTGCCAGTAGTAGTTGGGAAGGTGAAGCTTTCTTT.

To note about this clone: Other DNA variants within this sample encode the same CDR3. CDR3 protein: CASSTRDRAYEQYF. The CDR3 nucleotides read TGTGCCAGCAGCACCCGGGACAGGGCCTACGAGCAGTACTTC. V gene TRBV9 combines with J gene TRBJ2-7, with 9 nucleotides matching TRBD1. Germline V gene lookup returns CDR1 SGDLS and CDR2 YYNGEE. J lost 2 bases, V lost 4 bases, and 4 bases had no gene match. The CDR3 is made up of 14 amino acids. The full variable domain, with the rest looked up from reference TRBV9 and TRBJ2-7, is DSGVTQTPKHLITATGQRVTLRCSPRSGDLSVYWYQQSLDQGLQFLIQYYNGEERAKGNILERFSAQQFPDLHSELNLSSLELGDSALYFCASSTRDRAYEQYFGPGTRLTVT.

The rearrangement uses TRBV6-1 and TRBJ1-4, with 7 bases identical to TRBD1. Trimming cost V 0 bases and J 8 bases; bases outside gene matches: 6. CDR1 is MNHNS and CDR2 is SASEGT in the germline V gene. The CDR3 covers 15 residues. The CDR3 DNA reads TGTGCCAGCAGTGAAGCGACAGGGATTGCGGAAAAACTGTTTTTT. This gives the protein CASSEATGIAEKLFF.

The CDR3 is CATSSLATSGANVLTF. The CDR3 coding sequence is TGTGCCACCAGCAGTCTAGCGACCTCTGGGGCCAACGTCCTGACTTTC. This chain uses TRBV15 with TRBJ2-6; weak D call: TRBD2 (6 bases). Germline assignment: CDR1 LNHNV and CDR2 YYDKDF (reference sequence). With 3 bases removed from V and 0 bases from J, the gap between germline ends came to 9 bases. The CDR3 loop spans 16 amino acids.

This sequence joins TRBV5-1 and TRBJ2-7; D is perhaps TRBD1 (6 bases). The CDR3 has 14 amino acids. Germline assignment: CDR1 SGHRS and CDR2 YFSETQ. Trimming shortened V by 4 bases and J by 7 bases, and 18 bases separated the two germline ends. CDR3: CASSPPGTNIEQYF. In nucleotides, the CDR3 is TGCGCCAGCAGCCCCCCCGGGACAAATATAGAGCAGTACTTC.

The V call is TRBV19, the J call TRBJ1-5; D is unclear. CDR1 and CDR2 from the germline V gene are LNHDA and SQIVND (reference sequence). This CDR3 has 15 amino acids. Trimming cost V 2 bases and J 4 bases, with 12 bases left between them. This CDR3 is CASSIIGRENQPQHF. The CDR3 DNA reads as TGTGCCAGTAGTATAATAGGAAGGGAGAATCAGCCCCAGCATTTT.

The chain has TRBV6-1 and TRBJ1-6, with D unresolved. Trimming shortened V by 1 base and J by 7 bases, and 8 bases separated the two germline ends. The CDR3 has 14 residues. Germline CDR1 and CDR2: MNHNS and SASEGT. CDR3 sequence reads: CASSEGPTNSPLHF. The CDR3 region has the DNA TGTGCCAGCAGTGAAGGGCCAACCAATTCACCCCTCCACTTT.

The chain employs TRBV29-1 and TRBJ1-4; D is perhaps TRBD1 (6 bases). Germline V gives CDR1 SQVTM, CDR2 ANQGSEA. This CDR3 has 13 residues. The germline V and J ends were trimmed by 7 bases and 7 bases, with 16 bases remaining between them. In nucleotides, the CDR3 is TGCAGCGCGAGGTCAGGGGAGGCTGAAAAACTGTTTTTT. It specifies CSARSGEAEKLFF.

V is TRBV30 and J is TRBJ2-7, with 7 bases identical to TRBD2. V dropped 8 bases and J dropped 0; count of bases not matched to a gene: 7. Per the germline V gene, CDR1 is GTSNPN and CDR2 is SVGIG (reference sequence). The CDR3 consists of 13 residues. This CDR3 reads CALASGGSYEQYF. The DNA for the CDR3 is TGTGCCCTAGCTAGCGGAGGCTCCTACGAGCAGTACTTC.

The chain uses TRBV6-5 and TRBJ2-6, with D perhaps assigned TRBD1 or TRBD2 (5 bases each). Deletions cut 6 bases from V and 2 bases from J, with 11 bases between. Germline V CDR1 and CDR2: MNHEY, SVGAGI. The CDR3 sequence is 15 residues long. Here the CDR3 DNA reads TGTGCCAGCAGGGATCTGGGGGCTGGGGCCAACGTCCTGACTTTC. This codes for CASRDLGAGANVLTF.

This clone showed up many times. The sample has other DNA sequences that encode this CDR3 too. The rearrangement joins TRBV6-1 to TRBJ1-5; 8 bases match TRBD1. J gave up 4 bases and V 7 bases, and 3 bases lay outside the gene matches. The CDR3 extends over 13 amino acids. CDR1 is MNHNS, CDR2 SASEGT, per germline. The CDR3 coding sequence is TGTGCCAGCACGGACAGGGTAAATCAGCCCCAGCATTTT. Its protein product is CASTDRVNQPQHF.

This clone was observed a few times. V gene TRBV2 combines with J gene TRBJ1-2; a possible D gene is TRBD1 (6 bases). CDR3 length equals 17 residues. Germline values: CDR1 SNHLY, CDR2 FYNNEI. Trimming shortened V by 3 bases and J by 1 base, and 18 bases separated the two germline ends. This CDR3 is CASSESTGQENNYGYTF. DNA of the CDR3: TGTGCCAGCAGTGAGTCGACAGGTCAAGAAAATAACTATGGCTACACCTTC.

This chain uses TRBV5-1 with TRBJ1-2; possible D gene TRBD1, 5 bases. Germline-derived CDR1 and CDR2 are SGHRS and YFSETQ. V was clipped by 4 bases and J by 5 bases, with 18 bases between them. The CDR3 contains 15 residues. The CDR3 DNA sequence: TGCGCCAGCAGCCCCGGGGACCGGCCAGCGTATGGCTACACCTTC. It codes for CASSPGDRPAYGYTF.

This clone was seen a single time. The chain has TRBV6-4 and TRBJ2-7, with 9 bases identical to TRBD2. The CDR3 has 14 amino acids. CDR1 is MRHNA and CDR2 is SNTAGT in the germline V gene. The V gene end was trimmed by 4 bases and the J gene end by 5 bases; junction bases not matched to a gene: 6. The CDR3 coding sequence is TGTGCCAGCAGTGCGGTAGCGGGAGCCCACGAGCAGTACTTC. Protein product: CASSAVAGAHEQYF.